This T cell receptor (beta chain) derives from a study of blood T cell repertoires in COVID-19. The CDR3 is made up of 13 amino acids. Trimming cost V 4 bases and J 8 bases, with 17 bases left between them. Germline V gene lookup returns CDR1 SQVTM and CDR2 ANQGSEA. Libraries were prepared by immunoSEQ multiplex PCR; TCRdb keeps only in-frame clonotypes and omits some of them. The sample has about 270,000 clones; 80% to 90% are singletons. This chain connects TRBV29-1 to TRBJ1-1; D is unresolved. The material sequenced was PBMCs or T cells enriched from blood (not recorded which). The origin of this receptor is a woman aged 18-29 years who had recovered from COVID-19. The CDR3 loop reads CSVVPRPTSEAFF. The DNA for the CDR3 is TGCAGCGTTGTACCCCGCCCTACCTCGGAAGCTTTCTTT.